This T cell receptor (beta chain) was observed in a study of T cells in Graves' hyperthyroidism and ophthalmopathy. The CDR3 has 16 amino acids. Germline loops: CDR1 MNHNS, CDR2 SASEGT. Note on this clonotype: A read error may produce the germline difference seen at one junction end.

Using RNA transcripts as the source, TCR beta CDR3 regions were amplified. The primer set for the first-round RT-PCR of the TCR CDR3 was HTBI. Each CDR3 protein gets one entry after TCRdb re-called the multiplex PCR reads with MiXCR. This sample carries around 190,000 distinct CDR3 sequences, about 15% of them seen once, and the ten largest clones take around 27%. The V gene is TRBV6-1, the J gene TRBJ1-2, with D possibly TRBD1 on 6 matching bases. The TCR comes from a woman aged 50 to 60 with Graves' hyperthyroidism. Material for sequencing was blood. The CDR3 here is CASSYSPTGNDYGYTF. In DNA, the CDR3 is TGTGCCAGCAGTTATTCCCCTACAGGGAACGACTATGGCTATACCTTC.